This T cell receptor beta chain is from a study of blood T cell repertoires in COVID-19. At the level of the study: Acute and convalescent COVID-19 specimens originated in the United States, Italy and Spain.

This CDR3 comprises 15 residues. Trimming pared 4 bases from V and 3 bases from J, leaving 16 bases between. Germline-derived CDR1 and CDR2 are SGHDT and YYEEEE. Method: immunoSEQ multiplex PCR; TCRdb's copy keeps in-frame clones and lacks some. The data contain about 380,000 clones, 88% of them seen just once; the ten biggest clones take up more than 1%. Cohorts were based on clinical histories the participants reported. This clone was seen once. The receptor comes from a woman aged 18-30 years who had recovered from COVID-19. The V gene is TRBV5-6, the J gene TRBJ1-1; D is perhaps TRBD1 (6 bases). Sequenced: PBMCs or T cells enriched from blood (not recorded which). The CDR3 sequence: CASSVQGPRYTEAFF. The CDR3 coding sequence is TGTGCCAGCAGCGTCCAGGGGCCGCGATACACTGAAGCTTTCTTT.